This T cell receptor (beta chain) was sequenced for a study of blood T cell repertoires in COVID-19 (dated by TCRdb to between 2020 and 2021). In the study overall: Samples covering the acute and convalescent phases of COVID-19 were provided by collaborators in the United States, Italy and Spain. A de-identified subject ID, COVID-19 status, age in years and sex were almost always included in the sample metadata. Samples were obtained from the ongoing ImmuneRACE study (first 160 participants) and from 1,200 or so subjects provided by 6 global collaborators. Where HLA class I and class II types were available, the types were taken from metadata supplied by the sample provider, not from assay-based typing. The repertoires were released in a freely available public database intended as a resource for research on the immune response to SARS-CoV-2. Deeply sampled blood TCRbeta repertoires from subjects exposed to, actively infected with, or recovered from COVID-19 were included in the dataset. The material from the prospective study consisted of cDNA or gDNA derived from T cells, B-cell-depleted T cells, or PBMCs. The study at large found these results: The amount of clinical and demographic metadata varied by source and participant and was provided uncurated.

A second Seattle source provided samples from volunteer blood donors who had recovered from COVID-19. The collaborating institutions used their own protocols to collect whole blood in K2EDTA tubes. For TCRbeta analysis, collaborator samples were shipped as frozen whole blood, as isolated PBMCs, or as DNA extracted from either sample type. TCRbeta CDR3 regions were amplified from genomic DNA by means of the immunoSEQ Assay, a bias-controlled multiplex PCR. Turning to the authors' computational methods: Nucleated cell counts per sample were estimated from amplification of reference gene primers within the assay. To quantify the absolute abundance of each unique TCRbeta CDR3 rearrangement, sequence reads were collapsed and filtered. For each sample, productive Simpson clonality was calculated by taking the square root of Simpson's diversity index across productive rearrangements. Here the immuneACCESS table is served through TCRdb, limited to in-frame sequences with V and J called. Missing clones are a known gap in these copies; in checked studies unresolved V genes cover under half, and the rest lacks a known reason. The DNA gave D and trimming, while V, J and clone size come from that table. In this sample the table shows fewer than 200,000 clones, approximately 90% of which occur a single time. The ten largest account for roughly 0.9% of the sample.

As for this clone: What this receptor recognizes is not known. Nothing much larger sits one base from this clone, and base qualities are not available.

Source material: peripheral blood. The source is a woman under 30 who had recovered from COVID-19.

This receptor carries the CDR3 CASRGTGGYYGYTF. The sequenced DNA: TGTGCCAGCCGAGGGACAGGGGGTTACTATGGCTACACCTTC. In this chain, TRBV6-5 is recombined with TRBJ1-2; 11 bases in the junction line up with TRBD1. The germline V gene encodes CDR1 MNHEY and CDR2 SVGAGI. There are 14 amino acids in the CDR3, from cysteine to phenylalanine inclusive. Just CDR3 DNA is preserved here, 42 bases in frame from base 1. Germline trimming amounts to 8 bases on V and 3 bases on J, with 5 as the count of junction bases outside the gene matches.